A selection of T cell receptor beta chains follows, all from one sample in a study of blood T cell dynamics during melanoma immunotherapy. Generated by immunoSEQ multiplex PCR, the TCRdb table keeps only in-frame clones and is missing some. The sample holds roughly 16,000 clones, approximately 94% seen once. Sequenced here: effector memory CD8+ T cells from blood, sampled from a patient treated with checkpoint blockade. These receptors all stem from a human donor with melanoma. The CDR3 runs from the conserved cysteine through the conserved F or W. D genes are given only for firm matches. Not all rows give a size; the values are once, few, many and, for expanded clones, a class.

v_call	clone_size	d_call	j_call	cdr3_nt	cdr3_aa
TRBV5-4	.	.	TRBJ1-1	TGTGCCAGCAGCTTGGATGGTGAAGCTTTCTTT	CASSLDGEAFF
TRBV27	.	.	TRBJ2-1	TGTGCCAGCAGTCCGACCGACCCCAGGATTGATGAGCAGTTCTTC	CASSPTDPRIDEQFF
TRBV29-1	.	.	TRBJ1-4	TGCAGCGTCGTCAGTGACGGCCTTAATGAAAAACTGTTTTTT	CSVVSDGLNEKLFF
TRBV11-2	.	.	TRBJ2-7	TGTGCCAGCAGCTTAGAAGGGGCCCCCCTCTACGAGCAGTACTTC	CASSLEGAPLYEQYF
TRBV20-1	.	.	TRBJ2-1	TGCAGTGCAAACAGGGAAGGTGAGCAGTTCTTC	CSANREGEQFF
TRBV6-5	.	.	TRBJ2-7	TGTGCCAGCAGTTACTTACAGGGTCTAGGCTCCTACGAGCAGTACTTC	CASSYLQGLGSYEQYF
TRBV19	.	TRBD1	TRBJ2-1	TGTGCCAGTACCCCACAGGGGGGTACCTTGAAAATTGAGCAGTTCTTC	CASTPQGGTLKIEQFF
TRBV9	.	.	TRBJ2-1	TGTGCCAGCAGCGTTGAGGGGGGGTTAGCGACTTACAATGAGCAGTTCTTC	CASSVEGGLATYNEQFF
TRBV27	.	.	TRBJ2-1	TGTGCCAGCAGTTTATACGATCACAATGAGCAGTTCTTC	CASSLYDHNEQFF
TRBV27	.	TRBD1	TRBJ1-1	TGTGCCAGCAGTTTGACCAAGACAGGGGGCACTGAAGCTTTCTTT	CASSLTKTGGTEAFF
TRBV28	.	.	TRBJ1-2	TGTGCCAGCAGTTTTCGGGGGACGCGTGGCTACACCTTC	CASSFRGTRGYTF
TRBV29-1	.	TRBD2	TRBJ2-1	TGCAGCGTTGAAGGCTCTAGCGGGAGTACCTACAATGAGCAGTTCTTC	CSVEGSSGSTYNEQFF
TRBV11-2	.	.	TRBJ1-1	TGTGCCAGCAGCCGAAACATAATTCCTCGGGACGGCTTTAACACTGAAGCTTTCTTT	CASSRNIIPRDGFNTEAFF
TRBV6-1	.	.	TRBJ2-2	TGTGCCAGCTCTGACGGAACCTATTCTACCGGGGAGCTGTTTTTT	CASSDGTYSTGELFF
TRBV6-5	.	.	TRBJ2-5	TGTGCCAGCAGTTACGCCGTGCAAGAGACCCAGTACTTC	CASSYAVQETQYF
TRBV6-1	once	.	TRBJ2-1	TGTGCCAGCAGTGAAAGTTGGGGGGGGCATGAGCAGTTCTTC	CASSESWGGHEQFF
TRBV4-1	.	.	TRBJ2-7	TGCGCCAGCAGCCCGAGTCAGGAGGGGGTTTACGAGCAGTACTTC	CASSPSQEGVYEQYF
TRBV7-9	.	.	TRBJ2-7	TGTGCCAGCAGCGCCCCCTGGAACTTC	CASSAPWNF
TRBV27	few	.	TRBJ1-2	TGTGCCAGCAGTCCGGGACGGTACTATGGCTACACCTTC	CASSPGRYYGYTF
TRBV29-1	once	TRBD2	TRBJ2-1	TGCAGCGTTGGCGGGAGCTCCTACAATGAGCAGTTCTTC	CSVGGSSYNEQFF
TRBV28	.	.	TRBJ2-1	TGTGCCAGCAGTTTATCTAGTTCCCGCGGCCCCTACAATGAGCAGTTCTTC	CASSLSSSRGPYNEQFF
TRBV10-3	.	.	TRBJ1-2	TGTGCCATCAGTGAGGAGGGGGTTGTCGATGGCTACACCTTC	CAISEEGVVDGYTF
TRBV6-4	.	.	TRBJ2-1	TGTGCCAGCAGTATGTGGGACACCGGGTATGAGCAGTTCTTC	CASSMWDTGYEQFF
TRBV5-1	.	TRBD1	TRBJ2-2	TGCGCCAGCAGACAGGGGTCGGGGACCGGGGAGCTGTTTTTT	CASRQGSGTGELFF
TRBV27	.	.	TRBJ2-1	TGTGCCAGCAGTCCCATAGGGGGGGGACTAACGATGACCCACGTCTACAATGAGCAGTTCTTC	CASSPIGGGLTMTHVYNEQFF
TRBV4-1	.	TRBD2	TRBJ2-3	TGCGCCAGCAGCCACCGACTAGCGGGACTCACAGATACGCAGTATTTT	CASSHRLAGLTDTQYF
TRBV11-2	few	.	TRBJ2-7	TGTGCCAGCAGCTTCCGGAGTTACGAGCAGTACTTC	CASSFRSYEQYF
TRBV9	.	TRBD1	TRBJ1-1	TGTGCCAGCAGCGTAGGAGGACAGGCGAACACTGAAGCTTTCTTT	CASSVGGQANTEAFF
TRBV28	.	.	TRBJ2-7	TGTGCCAGCAGTTTAAACCCGACGGGCTACGAGCAGTACTTC	CASSLNPTGYEQYF
TRBV9	.	.	TRBJ1-1	TGTGCCAGCAGCGTAGCAGCAGGGGTGAACACTGAAGCTTTCTTT	CASSVAAGVNTEAFF
TRBV6-1	.	.	TRBJ2-7	TGTGCCAGCAAAACGGGGAGCTCCTACGAGCAGTACTTC	CASKTGSSYEQYF
TRBV7-9	.	.	TRBJ2-1	TGTGCCAGCAGTACTCCGGGACGCTCCTACAATGAGCAGTTCTTC	CASSTPGRSYNEQFF
TRBV4-2	.	.	TRBJ2-5	TGTGCCAGCAGCTCGGGACGAGGAGAGACCCAGTACTTC	CASSSGRGETQYF
TRBV7-6	.	TRBD2	TRBJ2-2	TGTGCCAGCAGCCGGACTAGCGGGAGCACCGGGGAGCTGTTTTTT	CASSRTSGSTGELFF
TRBV9	.	.	TRBJ2-5	TGTGCCAGCAGCGTAGACCTGGAGACCCAGTACTTC	CASSVDLETQYF
TRBV11-2	.	.	TRBJ2-5	TGTGCCAGCAGCTTAGGTCCGACAGTCTCCTATGAGCAGTACTTC	CASSLGPTVSYEQYF
TRBV2	few	.	TRBJ1-1	TGTGCCAGGATTACAGCACAGAACACTGAAGCTTTCTTT	CARITAQNTEAFF
TRBV28	.	TRBD2	TRBJ2-7	TGTGCCAGCAGGCCGGGACTAGCGCGAATCTACGAGCAGTACTTC	CASRPGLARIYEQYF
TRBV21-1	.	.	TRBJ2-7	TGTGCCAGCAGCAAAGTTGGCGCCTTGAGGGAGCAGTACTTC	CASSKVGALREQYF
TRBV4-2	.	.	TRBJ2-2	TGTGCCAGCAGCCAGGGCACTCCTAACACCGGGGAGCTGTTTTTT	CASSQGTPNTGELFF
TRBV7-3	.	TRBD2	TRBJ2-3	TGTGCCAGCAGCCAGACTAGCGGCACAGATACGCAGTATTTT	CASSQTSGTDTQYF
TRBV28	.	TRBD1	TRBJ2-5	TGTGCCAGCAGTCTCGACAGGGAGCTTGGAGAGACCCAGTACTTC	CASSLDRELGETQYF
TRBV29-1	.	TRBD1	TRBJ1-1	TGCAGCGGAGGACAGGGCGGTTACACTGAAGCTTTCTTT	CSGGQGGYTEAFF
TRBV12-2	.	.	TRBJ2-2	TGTGCAAGGTCCGGGGAGCTGTTTTTT	CARSGELFF
TRBV19	.	.	TRBJ2-4	TGTGCCAGTAGTATAGGTACAGGCCGCCTAGACATTCAGTACTTC	CASSIGTGRLDIQYF
TRBV7-9	.	.	TRBJ1-1	TGTGCCAGCGCACTCGGGGGGGGGCGCAGAGCTTTCTTT	CASALGGGRRAFF
TRBV7-9	.	.	TRBJ2-1	TGTGCCAGCAGCTCCGGGGATGGAAGGAATGAGCAGTTCTTC	CASSSGDGRNEQFF
TRBV11-1	.	.	TRBJ1-4	TGTGCCAGCAGCCATCACGGCAGGGGCGAGTTTGAAAAACTGTTTTTT	CASSHHGRGEFEKLFF
TRBV21-1	.	.	TRBJ2-7	TGTGCCAGCAGCCTGGATCGCGGACAGGGTATTATTGCTAGCTCCTACGAGCAGTACTTC	CASSLDRGQGIIASSYEQYF
TRBV28	.	.	TRBJ2-7	TGTGCCAGCAGTTTTGGGGTGCGCGGGGCGACCTACGAGCAGTACTTC	CASSFGVRGATYEQYF
TRBV5-6	.	.	TRBJ2-7	TGTGCCAGCAGCTTAGACCTATCCTACGAGCAGTACTTC	CASSLDLSYEQYF
TRBV6-5	.	.	TRBJ2-1	TGTGCCAGCAGTTACAACGGGAACGGCCCGGGGAATGAGCAGTTCTTC	CASSYNGNGPGNEQFF
TRBV5-1	.	.	TRBJ2-7	TGCGCCAGCAGCTTTTTGAGAGGGGCATCCTACGAGCAGTACTTC	CASSFLRGASYEQYF
TRBV9	.	TRBD2	TRBJ2-7	TGTGCCAGCAGCGCTAGCGGGAGGGCCGACGAGCAGTACTTC	CASSASGRADEQYF
TRBV7-9	.	.	TRBJ2-7	TGTGCCAGCAGCGCCCGGGCCACCTACGAGCAGTACTTC	CASSARATYEQYF
TRBV5-6	.	.	TRBJ1-6	TGTGCCAGCAGCTTACCCAGTGAGGCGAGCAATTCACCCCTCCACTTT	CASSLPSEASNSPLHF
TRBV29-1	.	TRBD2	TRBJ2-3	TGCAGCGTTGTTGGCGGGGGTTTGGATACGCAGTATTTT	CSVVGGGLDTQYF
TRBV9	.	.	TRBJ2-7	TGTGCCAGCAGCGGAGGCTCCTACGAGCAGTACTTC	CASSGGSYEQYF